Reported below is one T cell receptor (beta chain). Using its own MiXCR run on the 5' RACE reads, TCRdb lists one record per CDR3 protein. The table has 40,000 to 55,000 distinct CDR3 sequences, about 7.8% seen once. These data originate in a study of early T cells in non-severe SARS-CoV-2 infection. The CDR3 has 13 residues. V was shortened by 1 base and J by 7 bases, with 11 bases between the two germline ends. CDR1 and CDR2 (germline): DFQATT, SNEGSKA (reference sequence). The sample comprised whole blood. The chain has TRBV20-1 and TRBJ2-1, with D possibly TRBD2 on 5 matching bases. The TCR comes from an adult who was a healthcare worker with PCR-confirmed SARS-CoV-2 infection or an uninfected control (not recorded which). This chain's CDR3 is CSARGRRGNEQFF. The CDR3 DNA follows: TGCAGTGCTAGAGGGAGGAGAGGGAATGAGCAGTTCTTC.